This T cell receptor (beta chain) was identified during a study of shared clonotypes between healthy human individuals. After removal of 0 bases from V and 3 bases from J, the junction contained 8 bases not matched to a gene. The V gene's germline CDR1 is LGHNA and CDR2 YNFKEQ. The CDR3 contains 17 residues. Data came from immunoSEQ multiplex PCR; TCRdb stores just in-frame clones and leaves some out. The repertoire holds 2 million to 2.5 million clones, with more than 85% as singletons. Naive CD8 cells were CD45RO-negative, positively selected for CCR7, excluding terminally differentiated effector memory CD45RA+ cells.

This rearrangement joins TRBV4-2 to TRBJ2-1; 7 nucleotides agree with TRBD2. This TCR was recovered from a man between 18 and 29 years old in good health. Some clones in this sample may be carry-over from other donors' samples. The sample was naive CD8+ T cells from PBMCs. CDR3 in amino acids: CASSQDRSLAVYNEQFF. For the CDR3, the DNA is TGTGCCAGCAGCCAAGATCGCAGTCTAGCGGTCTACAATGAGCAGTTCTTC.